This TCR beta chain is from a study of T cells after yellow fever vaccination. This clonotype was seen many times. The antigen remains undetermined. TCRdb reprocessed the 5' RACE reads via MiXCR and lists one record per CDR3 protein. The sample lists tens of thousands of distinct CDR3 sequences, around 7% occurring once. Study findings and constraints: Abundant bulk-derived clonotypes could contaminate FACS-sorted repertoires.

The clonotype originates from a man younger than 30 who received the YFV17D yellow fever vaccine. Sequences were derived from CD8+ T cells sorted from PBMCs, sampled on the day of the first yellow fever vaccination.

The CDR3 sequence is CASSPGLYSNQPQHF. As DNA, the CDR3 is TGTGCCAGCAGCCCGGGCCTATATAGCAATCAGCCCCAGCATTTT. The V and J genes are TRBV27 and TRBJ1-5, with no clear D. V was pared by 6 bases and J by 0 bases, with 12 bases between. Germline CDR1 is MNHEY and CDR2 is SMNVEV (reference sequence). CDR3 length equals 15 residues.